This T cell receptor (beta chain) is drawn from a study of blood T cell repertoires in COVID-19. Germline CDR1 reads SGDLS; CDR2 reads YYNGEE. V dropped 2 bases and J dropped 0 bases, with 15 bases sitting between them. The CDR3 extends over 17 amino acids. Recovery meant two consecutive negative NP/OP PCR tests, professional clearance, or resolved symptoms. Produced via immunoSEQ multiplex PCR; TCRdb's table is partial and in-frame only. This table has a few hundred thousand clones, 88% appearing once. The TCR comes from a woman in her late teens or twenties who had recovered from COVID-19. The chain has TRBV9 and TRBJ2-1; tentatively, D is TRBD1 (7 bases). The sample was PBMCs or T cells enriched from blood (not recorded which). The CDR3 DNA sequence: TGTGCCAGCAGCGTCTTTCCAGGGGGGAGCTCCTACAATGAGCAGTTCTTC. This codes for CASSVFPGGSSYNEQFF.